Following are 29 T cell receptor beta chains from one sample sequenced in a study of blood T cells in healthy people across ages. A second PCR, run for about 6 to 11 cycles, used a sample-barcoded 5' primer plus a J-beta primer mix. TCRdb called the 5' RACE reads again in MiXCR, with one record for every CDR3 protein. This table has 900,000 to 950,000 distinct CDR3 sequences, 25% to 35% appearing once. These same records also appear under a second study, on T cells of mothers and their children.

Sequenced material: blood. These receptors were collected from a woman aged 40 to 55 in good health.

The chain employs TRBV7-2 and TRBJ1-2, with TRBD1 as a possible D gene (6 bases). The V end lost 5 bases, the J end lost 7 bases, and 26 bases lay between the germline ends. This CDR3 region has 17 residues. CDR1 is SGHTA, CDR2 FQGNSA, per germline. CDR3 amino acids: CASSARVRGGAESGYTF. The DNA for the CDR3 is TGTGCCAGCAGCGCCCGGGTGAGGGGGGGCGCGGAATCTGGCTACACCTTC.

For this clonotype: Relative to the germline gene, one junction end is altered; a read error may explain this. V usage is TRBV28 and J usage is TRBJ2-2; 7 bases are shared with TRBD1. Germline V CDR1 and CDR2: MDHEN, SYDVKM. The CDR3 has 15 residues. The CDR3 loop is CAGSIGQVDTGELFF. The CDR3 region has the DNA TGTGCCGGCAGCATAGGACAGGTGGACACCGGGGAGCTGTTTTTT.

For this clonotype: A clone one base away is much larger, so this may be a read error. The V call is TRBV5-1, the J call TRBJ2-1; TRBD2 matches 11 bases. CDR3 length equals 14 residues. Germline CDR1 and CDR2: SGHRS and YFSETQ. Trimming took 7 bases from V and 9 from J; bases not matched to a gene: 9. The CDR3, as DNA: TGCGCCAGCTGTTGGGCTAGCGGGGGGTCTGAGCAGTTCTTC. Its translation is CASCWASGGSEQFF.

This clonotype was detected only a few times. The junction shows a germline mismatch at one end, possibly a read error. DNA for the CDR3: TGTGCCAGCAGCTTCATCACAGCTACGCAGTATTTT. Translated: CASSFITATQYF. The V gene is TRBV11-1, the J gene TRBJ2-3; D gene unclear. In germline, CDR1 is SGHAT, CDR2 FQDESV (reference sequence). The CDR3 has 12 residues.

The chain uses TRBV4-1 and TRBJ2-1; TRBD1 matches at 7 bases. V trimming: 0 bases; J trimming: 9 bases; junction bases outside the gene matches: 8. The germline gives CDR1 MGHRA, CDR2 YSYEKL. The CDR3 length is 15 residues. The DNA for the CDR3 is TGCGCCAGCAGCCAAGATAGGCAGGGGGACGGTGAGCAGTTCTTC. This encodes CASSQDRQGDGEQFF.

This clonotype has just one count. The chain recombines TRBV7-2 with TRBJ2-2, with 11 bases identical to TRBD1. The CDR3 contains 16 residues. Germline CDR1 and CDR2: SGHTA and FQGNSA. Unmatched junction bases numbered 6, after V lost 5 bases and J lost 4 bases. In DNA form, the CDR3 reads TGTGCCAGCAGCAACAGGGGGACAGGGGGCACCGGGGAGCTGTTTTTT. Protein sequence: CASSNRGTGGTGELFF.

This clonotype was seen many times. This chain links TRBV7-9 with TRBJ2-1; 8 bases agree with TRBD1. CDR3 length: 11 residues. CDR1 SEHNR and CDR2 FQNEAQ come from the germline V gene (reference sequence). V lost 9 bases to trimming and J lost 5 bases; unmatched junction nucleotides: 0. As DNA, the CDR3 is TGTGCCAGGGGACAGGACAATGAGCAGTTCTTC. It yields the protein CARGQDNEQFF.

This clonotype was found many times. The chain uses TRBV4-3 and TRBJ1-1, with a tentative D call TRBD1 (5 bases). The CDR3 is made up of 15 amino acids. The germline V gene encodes CDR1 LGHNA and CDR2 YSLEER. V gave up 4 bases and J gave up 4 bases, with 16 bases separating them. The CDR3 protein is CASSRTGGVITEAFF. The DNA of the CDR3 is TGCGCCAGCAGCCGGACTGGGGGAGTAATCACTGAAGCTTTCTTT.

Only a few counts were recorded for this clonotype. The V and J genes are TRBV12-3 or TRBV12-4 and TRBJ2-7; D gene unclear. The ends were cut back, 4 bases at V and 2 bases at J, with 12 bases in the middle. The CDR3 contains 14 residues. The CDR3 loop is CASSWTSSPYEQYF. The CDR3 DNA reads as TGTGCCAGCAGTTGGACCAGCAGTCCCTACGAGCAGTACTTC.

This chain links TRBV7-8 with TRBJ1-1; D is possibly TRBD1 (5 bases). The CDR3 extends over 14 amino acids. Trimming removed 7 bases from V and 2 bases from J, with 14 bases in between. CDR1 and CDR2 (germline): SGHVS, FQNEAQ. CDR3 nucleotide sequence: TGTGCCAGCATCTCGACAGTCGCCAACACTGAAGCTTTCTTT. Protein sequence: CASISTVANTEAFF.

CDR3 loop: CAISDMEHQPQHF. DNA for the CDR3: TGTGCCATCAGTGATATGGAGCATCAGCCCCAGCATTTT. V usage is TRBV10-3 and J usage is TRBJ1-5; D remains unclear. Trimming stripped 3 bases from V and 5 bases from J, with 8 bases between. The CDR3 sequence is 13 residues long. The germline V gene has CDR1 ENHRY and CDR2 SYGVKD.

This clonotype showed up many times. Possible read error: a much larger clone is one base away. The chain joins TRBV12-3 or TRBV12-4 to TRBJ2-1; 7 bases map to TRBD1. The J call is doubtful: the DNA matches TRBJ2-7 better. This CDR3 has 16 residues. The CDR3 sequence: CASSPTETGSYNEQYF. For the CDR3, the DNA is TGTGCCAGCAGTCCAACCGAGACAGGGAGCTACAATGAGCAGTACTTC.

This chain connects TRBV7-3 to TRBJ1-1; D is undetermined. Trimming removed 5 bases at V and 1 base at J, with 14 bases between. The CDR3 spans 15 residues. Per the germline V gene, CDR1 is SGHTA and CDR2 is FQGTGA. The CDR3 nucleotides read TGTGCCAGCAGCCAGGACTATCTCGGGAACACTGAAGCTTTCTTT. Translation: CASSQDYLGNTEAFF.

This clonotype has just a few counts. The rearrangement links TRBV3-1 to TRBJ2-7; D possibly corresponds to TRBD2 (7 bases). Looked up from germline, CDR1 is LGHDT and CDR2 is YNNKEL (reference sequence). The V end lost 5 bases, the J end lost 4 bases, and 12 bases lay between the germline ends. CDR3 size: 13 residues. CDR3 sequence reads: CASSIGGDYEQYF. For the CDR3, the DNA is TGTGCCAGCAGCATAGGGGGGGATTACGAGCAGTACTTC.

The chain is built from TRBV20-1 and TRBJ2-7; a possible D gene is TRBD2 (5 bases). The CDR3 runs to 14 residues. CDR1 DFQATT and CDR2 SNEGSKA come from the germline V gene (reference sequence). The germline V and J ends were trimmed by 5 bases and 7 bases, with 21 bases remaining between them. CDR3 sequence reads: CSAAPGSTRSEQYF. CDR3 DNA: TGCAGTGCTGCACCGGGATCTACACGAAGTGAGCAGTACTTC.

This clonotype was observed a few times. V is TRBV4-1 and J is TRBJ2-7; no clear D gene. Trimming cost V 2 bases and J 2 bases, with 16 bases left between them. The CDR3 has 16 residues. Germline assignment: CDR1 MGHRA and CDR2 YSYEKL. This CDR3 reads CASSQTRGPSPYEQYF. In DNA, the CDR3 is TGCGCCAGCAGCCAAACCAGAGGCCCGAGCCCCTACGAGCAGTACTTC.

V gene TRBV7-9 combines with J gene TRBJ2-1; no clear D gene. Deletions cut 8 bases from V and 3 bases from J, with 17 bases between. This CDR3 is 15 amino acids long. The germline CDR1 and CDR2 sequences are SEHNR and FQNEAQ (reference sequence). The CDR3 sequence: CASLVPDHLYNEQFF. The CDR3 coding sequence is TGTGCCAGCCTGGTACCGGACCACCTCTACAATGAGCAGTTCTTC.

This clonotype was counted ten times or more. This chain joins TRBV4-1 and TRBJ1-4, with D perhaps matching TRBD1 (5 bases). This CDR3 spans 16 amino acids. Germline V CDR1 and CDR2: MGHRA, YSYEKL. The V end lost 5 bases, the J end lost 5 bases, and 18 bases lay between the germline ends. CDR3 region: CASSKTLGRANEKLFF. The DNA for the CDR3 is TGCGCCAGCAGCAAAACCCTGGGGCGGGCGAATGAAAAACTGTTTTTT.

The rearrangement uses TRBV4-1 and TRBJ2-3; possibly TRBD1 for D (6 bases). The V end lost 1 base, the J end lost 2 bases, and 13 bases lay between the germline ends. This CDR3 comprises 16 residues. Germline loops: CDR1 MGHRA, CDR2 YSYEKL. The chain's CDR3 is CASSQVVGGITDTQYF. The CDR3 DNA is TGCGCCAGCAGCCAAGTTGTAGGGGGTATCACAGATACGCAGTATTTT.

This clonotype has ten or more counts. The chain combines TRBV6-5 with TRBJ1-2; tentatively, D is TRBD1 (6 bases). The V gene lost 5 bases and the J gene lost 3 bases, with 10 bases spanning the gap. Germline lookup yields CDR1 MNHEY and CDR2 SVGAGI. The CDR3 contains 13 residues. The CDR3 nucleotides read TGTGCCAGCAGTCACAGGGAAGACTATGGCTACACCTTC. The encoded protein is CASSHREDYGYTF.

A word on this clonotype: The junction departs from the called germline gene at one end, perhaps through a read error. The rearrangement links TRBV20-1 to TRBJ2-7; the D gene could be TRBD1 or TRBD2 (5 bases each). The germline V gene has CDR1 DFQATT and CDR2 SNEGSKA (reference sequence). The CDR3 sequence is 18 residues long. CDR3 in amino acids: CGARRGRERGLVSYEQYF. The CDR3, as DNA: TGCGGTGCTAGAAGGGGTAGGGAGAGGGGTTTAGTCTCCTACGAGCAGTACTTC.

This clonotype has more than one count but fewer than ten. J is TRBJ1-2 and V is TRBV21-1; the listed D gene, TRBD1, was not tested against the DNA. TRBV21-1 is flagged as a pseudogene. The CDR3 sequence is 15 residues long. The CDR3 is CASSTLDSQNYGYTF. The CDR3 bases are TGTGCCAGCAGCACTTTGGACAGTCAAAACTATGGCTACACCTTC.

In this sample, this clonotype turned up a few times. This chain connects TRBV4-1 to TRBJ2-3; D perhaps matches TRBD1 (6 bases). Germline loops: CDR1 MGHRA, CDR2 YSYEKL. This CDR3 contains 17 residues. V lost 0 bases and J lost 4, with 17 bases in between. In nucleotides, the CDR3 is TGCGCCAGCAGCCAAGATCTCCAGGACAGTTGGCCAGATACGCAGTATTTT. Amino acid sequence: CASSQDLQDSWPDTQYF.

In its sample, this clonotype was seen many times. J is TRBJ2-3 and V is TRBV6-5, with D unclear. CDR1 MNHEY and CDR2 SVGAGI come from the germline V gene. V was pared by 0 bases and J by 9 bases, with 16 bases between. The CDR3 runs 15 residues. The CDR3 spells CASSYSSMDGVTQYF. CDR3 nucleotides: TGTGCCAGCAGTTACTCTTCGATGGACGGAGTAACGCAGTATTTT.

The chain has TRBV24-1 and TRBJ2-4; TRBD1 agrees at 8 bases. CDR3 length equals 15 residues. Per germline, CDR1 KGHDR and CDR2 SFDVKD. Trimming cost V 4 bases and J 13 bases; bases outside gene matches: 14. The CDR3 here is CATSDRTGPYNEQYF. The CDR3 region has the DNA TGTGCCACCAGTGACCGGACAGGGCCGTACAATGAGCAGTACTTC.

This clonotype was found many times. This chain joins TRBV7-2 and TRBJ1-2; D is unresolved. V was clipped by 4 bases and J by 8 bases, with 11 bases between them. The CDR3 totals 12 residues. Germline V gene sequence: CDR1 SGHTA, CDR2 FQGNSA. DNA of the CDR3: TGTGCCAGCAGCTCCACACGAGGCGGCTACACCTTC. Its protein product is CASSSTRGGYTF.

This clonotype was detected only a few times. This sequence joins TRBV19 and TRBJ1-2; TRBD1 is a possible D gene (5 bases). V lost 5 bases and J 8 bases, leaving 15 bases between the germline ends. This CDR3 contains 13 residues. Germline V lookup: CDR1 LNHDA, CDR2 SQIVND (reference sequence). The CDR3 DNA reads TGTGCCAGTAGTGAGGGGTGGGGTAAAGGCTACACCTTC. Translation: CASSEGWGKGYTF.

The chain joins TRBV20-1 to TRBJ2-7; no definite D call. Germline-derived CDR1 and CDR2 are DFQATT and SNEGSKA (reference sequence). The CDR3 covers 11 residues. Trimming shortened V by 5 bases and J by 4 bases, and 9 bases separated the two germline ends. The CDR3 DNA reads as TGCAGTGCTTCCAACCTTTACGAGCAGTACTTC. It is translated as CSASNLYEQYF.

This clonotype was found many times. The CDR3 protein is CSVGGQNSYEQYF. In nucleotides, the CDR3 is TGCAGCGTTGGGGGACAGAACTCCTACGAGCAGTACTTC. The chain joins TRBV29-1 to TRBJ2-7; 7 positions agree with TRBD1. Trimming cost V 4 bases and J 0 bases; bases outside gene matches: 3. CDR1 SQVTM and CDR2 ANQGSEA come from the germline V gene. There are 13 residues in the CDR3.